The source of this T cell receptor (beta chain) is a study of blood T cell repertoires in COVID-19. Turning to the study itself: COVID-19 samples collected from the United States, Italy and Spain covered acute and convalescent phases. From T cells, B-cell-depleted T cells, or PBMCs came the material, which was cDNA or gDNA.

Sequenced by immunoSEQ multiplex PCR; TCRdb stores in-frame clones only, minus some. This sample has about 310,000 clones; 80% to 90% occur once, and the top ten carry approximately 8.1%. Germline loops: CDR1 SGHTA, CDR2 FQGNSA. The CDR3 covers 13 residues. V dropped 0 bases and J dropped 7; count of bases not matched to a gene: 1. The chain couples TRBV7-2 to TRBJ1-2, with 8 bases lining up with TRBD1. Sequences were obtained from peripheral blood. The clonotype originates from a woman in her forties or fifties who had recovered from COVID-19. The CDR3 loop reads CASSLATGGGYTF. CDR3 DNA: TGTGCCAGCAGCTTAGCCACAGGGGGTGGCTACACCTTC.